This entry describes one T cell receptor beta chain. Original handling: Estimation of nucleated cell counts relied on the amplification of reference gene primers. The method was immunoSEQ multiplex PCR; TCRdb's version includes in-frame clones alone and lacks a portion of them. The V and J calls and clone size were taken over from that table, and D and trimming were inferred from the DNA. This repertoire shows 200,000 to 250,000 clones, roughly 84% found once; its top ten account for less than 7%. Membership in each cohort depended on participant-reported clinical history. The data are from a study of blood T cell repertoires in COVID-19. Study background: The United States, Italy and Spain were the sources of the acute and convalescent COVID-19 samples. PBMCs, B-cell-depleted T cells, or T cells were the source of the cDNA or gDNA that made up the material.

With V trimmed by 4 bases and J by 6 bases, 21 bases remained unmatched. The CDR3 runs to 18 residues. From germline, CDR1 is MNHEY and CDR2 SVGEGT. Specimen: PBMCs or T cells enriched from blood (not recorded which). This sequence originates from a woman between 40 and 50 years old who had recovered from COVID-19. The rearrangement links TRBV6-2 or TRBV6-3 to TRBJ2-7; 7 positions match TRBD2. CDR3 bases: TGTGCCAGCAGTTCCCTGTGGTTTCTGGCGGGAGATATTTTCGAGCAGTACGTC. It specifies CASSSLWFLAGDIFEQYV.